This T cell receptor beta chain derives from a study of neoadjuvant anti-PD-1 for oral cavity cancer. Study summary: Non-progressing patients received a fourth nivolumab dose near day 43, then surgery on days 50-56.

Time point in this sample: after neoadjuvant nivolumab, at surgical resection. Patients were newly diagnosed with stage II-IVA oral cavity squamous cell carcinoma without prior systemic or radiation treatment. The CDR3 runs to 16 residues. The V gene's germline CDR1 is MNHEY and CDR2 SMNVEV (reference sequence). V dropped 0 bases and J dropped 2 bases, with 11 bases sitting between them. TCRdb's copy holds only in-frame clones and misses some; the assay was immunoSEQ multiplex PCR. The table records about 42,000 clones, around 79% of them present only once. The clonotype was recovered from a person aged 35-80 years with oral cavity squamous cell carcinoma. V usage is TRBV27 and J usage is TRBJ1-5; the D is unclear. The sample was PBMCs, taken after nivolumab (anti-PD-1) treatment. CDR3 in amino acids: CASSLSWGGGNQPQHF. The CDR3 bases are TGTGCCAGCAGTTTATCGTGGGGAGGCGGCAATCAGCCCCAGCATTTT.